A selection of T cell receptor beta chains follows, all from one sample in a study of T cell responses to AZD1222 COVID-19 vaccine. Repertoires were generated with immunoSEQ multiplex PCR, while TCRdb's copy carries only in-frame clones and drops some. The table shows more than 140,000 clones, with approximately 88% occurring only once. This specimen consisted of peripheral blood, obtained on day 0 of MenACWY control vaccination. The source of these receptors is an adult in good health. CDR3s leave out the opening cysteine and the closing phenylalanine or tryptophan.

v_call cdr3_aa
TRBV6-5 ASGRVSPNTEAF
TRBV11-2 ASSLATRWYDGYT
TRBV6-5 ASLPQGKVEETQY
TRBV7-9 ASSLGGRSTYGYT
TRBV20-1 SAQAEVEQF
TRBV12-5 ASWTAFEETEAF
TRBV9 ASSVGGTGGNTIY
TRBV5-4 ASSTQGETQY
TRBV19 ASSTSAGANVLT
TRBV19 ASSTLAGVSDEQY
TRBV7-9 ASSPGAGGNQPQH
TRBV4-1 ASSQGGMNQPQH
TRBV28 ASSLGGGIEAF
TRBV9 ASSAESNRGNEKLF
TRBV7-3 ASSLKGQGIGGEQY
TRBV28 ASSLFSKKLF
TRBV18 ASSVLGAYGYT
TRBV6-4 ASRRTSEYNEQF
TRBV27 ASSTEGLAWDTQY
TRBV28 ASRPTGQGGDEAF
TRBV28 ASSSPGDARGTDTQY